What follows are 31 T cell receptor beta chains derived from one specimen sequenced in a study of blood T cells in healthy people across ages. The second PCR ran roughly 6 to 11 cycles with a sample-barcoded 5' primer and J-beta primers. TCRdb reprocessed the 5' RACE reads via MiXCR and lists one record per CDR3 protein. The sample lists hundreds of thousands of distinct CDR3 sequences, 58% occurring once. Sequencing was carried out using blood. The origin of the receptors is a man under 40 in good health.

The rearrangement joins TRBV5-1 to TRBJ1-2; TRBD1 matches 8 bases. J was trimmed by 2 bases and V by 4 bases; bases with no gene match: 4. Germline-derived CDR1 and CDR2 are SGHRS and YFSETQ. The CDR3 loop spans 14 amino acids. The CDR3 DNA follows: TGCGCCAGCAGCCGGGACAGGTTGAACTATGGCTACACCTTC. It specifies CASSRDRLNYGYTF.

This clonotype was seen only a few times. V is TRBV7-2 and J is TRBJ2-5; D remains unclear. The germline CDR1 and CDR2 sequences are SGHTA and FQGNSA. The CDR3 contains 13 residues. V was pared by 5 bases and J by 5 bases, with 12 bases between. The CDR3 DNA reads TGTGCCAGCAGCCCCTCGCCAAGCGAGACCCAGTACTTC. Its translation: CASSPSPSETQYF.

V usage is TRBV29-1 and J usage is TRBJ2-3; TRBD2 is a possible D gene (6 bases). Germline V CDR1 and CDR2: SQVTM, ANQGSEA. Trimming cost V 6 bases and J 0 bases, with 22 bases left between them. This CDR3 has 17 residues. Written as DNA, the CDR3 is TGCAGCGTGGGGGGAATCCGGGACGGACTTAGCACAGATACGCAGTATTTT. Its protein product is CSVGGIRDGLSTDTQYF.

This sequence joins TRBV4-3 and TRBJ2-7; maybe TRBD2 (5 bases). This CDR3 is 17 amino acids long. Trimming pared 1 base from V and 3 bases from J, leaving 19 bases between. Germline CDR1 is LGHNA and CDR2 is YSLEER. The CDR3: CASSQVGSGKNYYEQYF. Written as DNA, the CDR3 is TGCGCCAGCAGCCAAGTTGGTTCCGGGAAAAACTACTACGAGCAGTACTTC.

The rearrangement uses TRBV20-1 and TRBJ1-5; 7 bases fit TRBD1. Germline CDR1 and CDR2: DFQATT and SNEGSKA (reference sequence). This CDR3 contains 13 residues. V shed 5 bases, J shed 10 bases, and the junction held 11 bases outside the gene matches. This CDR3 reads CSASGTASKPQHF. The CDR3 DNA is TGCAGTGCTTCCGGGACAGCAAGTAAACCCCAGCATTTT.

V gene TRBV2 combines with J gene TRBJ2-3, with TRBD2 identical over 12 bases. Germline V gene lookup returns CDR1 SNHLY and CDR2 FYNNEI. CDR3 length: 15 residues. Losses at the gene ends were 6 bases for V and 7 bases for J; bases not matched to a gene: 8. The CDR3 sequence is CASRRPGLAGYTQYF. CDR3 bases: TGTGCCAGCAGGAGACCGGGACTAGCGGGCTATACGCAGTATTTT.

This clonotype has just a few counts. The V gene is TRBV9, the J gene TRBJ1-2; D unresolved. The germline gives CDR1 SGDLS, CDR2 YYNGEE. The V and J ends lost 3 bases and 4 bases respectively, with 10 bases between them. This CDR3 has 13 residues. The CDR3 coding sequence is TGTGCCAGCAGCGCCCGGTTGGGCTATGGCTACACCTTC. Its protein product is CASSARLGYGYTF.

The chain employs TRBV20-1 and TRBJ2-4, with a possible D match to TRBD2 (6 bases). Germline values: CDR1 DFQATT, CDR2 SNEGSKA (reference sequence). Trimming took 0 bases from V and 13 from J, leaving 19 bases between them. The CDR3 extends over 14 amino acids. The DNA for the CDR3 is TGCAGTGCTAGAGATGGGGGTGCGGGGAGTGAGCAGTACTTC. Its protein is CSARDGGAGSEQYF.

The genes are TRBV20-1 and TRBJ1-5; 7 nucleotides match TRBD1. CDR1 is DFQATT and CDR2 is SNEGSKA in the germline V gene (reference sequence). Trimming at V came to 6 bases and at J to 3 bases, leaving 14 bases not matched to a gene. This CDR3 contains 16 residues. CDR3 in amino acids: CSARKAGQVDNQPQHF. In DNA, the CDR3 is TGCAGTGCCCGCAAAGCCGGACAGGTCGACAATCAGCCCCAGCATTTT.

Here the CDR3 DNA reads TGTGCCTGCAAACCGAACGGGGTCGAGGAGTTCTTC. Protein product: CACKPNGVEEFF. The V call is TRBV6-5, the J call TRBJ2-1; maybe TRBD2 (5 bases). Looked up from germline, CDR1 is MNHEY and CDR2 is SVGAGI. This CDR3 contains 12 residues. The V end was cut by 11 bases, the J end by 14 bases, with 22 bases between.

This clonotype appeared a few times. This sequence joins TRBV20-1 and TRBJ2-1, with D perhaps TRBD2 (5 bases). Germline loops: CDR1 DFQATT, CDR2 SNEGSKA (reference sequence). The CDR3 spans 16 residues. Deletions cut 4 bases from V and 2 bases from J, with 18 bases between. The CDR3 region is CSAIAPTNGPYNEQFF. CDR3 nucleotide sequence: TGCAGTGCTATAGCGCCCACCAACGGCCCCTACAATGAGCAGTTCTTC.

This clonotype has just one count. The CDR3 DNA is TGTGCCAGCAGCCGCTATAGGCGAGCGGGGGGTCACGAGCAGTACTTC. It yields the protein CASSRYRRAGGHEQYF. J is TRBJ2-7 and V is TRBV11-3; 9 bases align to TRBD2. V trimming: 5 bases; J trimming: 5 bases; junction bases outside the gene matches: 13. The CDR3 has 16 amino acids. Germline V gives CDR1 SGHNT, CDR2 YENEEA.

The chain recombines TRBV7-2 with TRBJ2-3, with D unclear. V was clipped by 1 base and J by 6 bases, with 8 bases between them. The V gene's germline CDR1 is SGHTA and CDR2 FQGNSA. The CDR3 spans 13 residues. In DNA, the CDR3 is TGTGCCAGCAGCTTAGACGGGTTTGATACGCAGTATTTT. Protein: CASSLDGFDTQYF. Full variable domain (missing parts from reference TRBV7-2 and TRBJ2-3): GAGVSQSPSNKVTEKGKDVELRCDPISGHTALYWYRQSLGQGLEFLIYFQGNSAPDKSGLPSDRFSAERTGGSVSTLTIQRTQQEDSAVYLCASSLDGFDTQYFGPGTRLTVL.

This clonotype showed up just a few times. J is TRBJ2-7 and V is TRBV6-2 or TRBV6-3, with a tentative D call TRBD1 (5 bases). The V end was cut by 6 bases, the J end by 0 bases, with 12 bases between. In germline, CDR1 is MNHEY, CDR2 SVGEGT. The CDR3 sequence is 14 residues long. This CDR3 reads CASRRQLSSYEQYF. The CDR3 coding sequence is TGTGCCAGCAGGAGACAGCTCAGCTCCTACGAGCAGTACTTC.

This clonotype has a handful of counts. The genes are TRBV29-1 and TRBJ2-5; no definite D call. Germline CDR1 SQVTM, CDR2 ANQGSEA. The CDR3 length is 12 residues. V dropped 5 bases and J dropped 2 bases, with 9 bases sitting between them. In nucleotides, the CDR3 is TGCAGCGTTACCAGGTTACAAGAGACCCAGTACTTC. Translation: CSVTRLQETQYF.

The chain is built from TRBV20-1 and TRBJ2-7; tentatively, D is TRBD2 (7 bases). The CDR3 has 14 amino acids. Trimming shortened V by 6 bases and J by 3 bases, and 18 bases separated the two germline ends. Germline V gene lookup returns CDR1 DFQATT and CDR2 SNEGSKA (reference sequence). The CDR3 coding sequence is TGCAGTGCCTCATCGGGGGAGGGGGACTACGAGCAGTACTTC. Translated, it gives CSASSGEGDYEQYF.

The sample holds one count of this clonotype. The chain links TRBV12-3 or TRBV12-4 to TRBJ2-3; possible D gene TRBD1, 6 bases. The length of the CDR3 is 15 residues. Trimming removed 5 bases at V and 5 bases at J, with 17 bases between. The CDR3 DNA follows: TGTGCCAGCAGTCCCCTCGGCAGGGGACGAGATACGCAGTATTTT. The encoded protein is CASSPLGRGRDTQYF.

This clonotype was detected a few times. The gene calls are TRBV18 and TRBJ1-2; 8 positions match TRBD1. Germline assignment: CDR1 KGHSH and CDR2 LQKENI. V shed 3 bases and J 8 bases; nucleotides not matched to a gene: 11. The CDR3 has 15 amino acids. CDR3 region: CASSPVDRELKGYTF. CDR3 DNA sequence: TGTGCCAGCTCACCTGTGGACAGGGAACTGAAAGGCTACACCTTC.

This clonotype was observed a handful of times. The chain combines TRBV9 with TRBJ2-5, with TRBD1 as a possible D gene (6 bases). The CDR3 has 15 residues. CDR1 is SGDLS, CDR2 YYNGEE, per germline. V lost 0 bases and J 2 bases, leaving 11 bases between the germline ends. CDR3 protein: CASSVGGHEQETQYF. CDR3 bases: TGTGCCAGCAGCGTAGGGGGACACGAGCAAGAGACCCAGTACTTC.

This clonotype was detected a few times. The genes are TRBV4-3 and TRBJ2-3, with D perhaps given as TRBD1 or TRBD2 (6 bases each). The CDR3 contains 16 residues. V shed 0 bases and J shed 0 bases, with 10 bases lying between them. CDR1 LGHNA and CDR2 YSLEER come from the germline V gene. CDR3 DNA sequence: TGCGCCAGCAGCCAAGAAAGAGGGGGGAGCACAGATACGCAGTATTTT. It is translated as CASSQERGGSTDTQYF.

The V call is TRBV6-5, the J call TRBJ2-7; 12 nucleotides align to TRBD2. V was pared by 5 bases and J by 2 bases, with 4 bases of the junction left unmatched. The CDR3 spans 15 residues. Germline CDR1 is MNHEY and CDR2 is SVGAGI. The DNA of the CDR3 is TGTGCCAGCAGTCTAGCGGGGGGGAATCCCTACGAGCAGTACTTC. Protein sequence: CASSLAGGNPYEQYF.

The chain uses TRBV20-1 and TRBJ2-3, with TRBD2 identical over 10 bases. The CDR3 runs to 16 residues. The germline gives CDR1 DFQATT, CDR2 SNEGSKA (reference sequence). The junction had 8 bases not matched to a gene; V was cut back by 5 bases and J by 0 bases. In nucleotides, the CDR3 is TGCAGTGCTCCCAGGACTAGCGGAGCTAGCACAGATACGCAGTATTTT. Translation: CSAPRTSGASTDTQYF.

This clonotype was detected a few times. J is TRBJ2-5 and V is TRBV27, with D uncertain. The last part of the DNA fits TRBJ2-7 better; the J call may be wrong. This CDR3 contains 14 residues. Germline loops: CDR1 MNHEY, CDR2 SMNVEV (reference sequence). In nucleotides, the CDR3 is TGTGCCAGCAGTTTAGTAGACAACTCCTACGAGCAGTACTTC. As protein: CASSLVDNSYEQYF.

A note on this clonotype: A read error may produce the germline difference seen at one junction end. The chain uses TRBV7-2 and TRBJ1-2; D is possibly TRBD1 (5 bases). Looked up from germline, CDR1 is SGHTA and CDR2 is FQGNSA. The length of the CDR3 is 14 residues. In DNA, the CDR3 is TGTGCCAGCAGCTTAGGGCAGCAACAGTGGGGCTATACCTTC. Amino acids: CASSLGQQQWGYTF. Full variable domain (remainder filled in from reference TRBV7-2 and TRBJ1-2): GAGVSQSPSNKVTEKGKDVELRCDPISGHTALYWYRQSLGQGLEFLIYFQGNSAPDKSGLPSDRFSAERTGGSVSTLTIQRTQQEDSAVYLCASSLGQQQWGYTFGSGTRLTVV.

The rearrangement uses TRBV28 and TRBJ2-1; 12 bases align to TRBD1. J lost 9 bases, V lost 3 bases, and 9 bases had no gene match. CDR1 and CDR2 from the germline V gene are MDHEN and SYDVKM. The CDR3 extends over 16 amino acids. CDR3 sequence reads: CASSLGTGGGGGEQFF. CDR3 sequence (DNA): TGTGCCAGCAGTTTGGGGACAGGGGGCGGAGGCGGTGAGCAGTTCTTC.

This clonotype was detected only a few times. In DNA, the CDR3 is TGTGCCAGCGGAGCGTCCGGGTTACAGGTATACGAGCAGTACTTC. As protein: CASGASGLQVYEQYF. This chain connects TRBV6-5 to TRBJ2-4, with D possibly matching TRBD1 (5 bases). The end of the DNA aligns better with TRBJ2-7, so the J call may be wrong. Per the germline V gene, CDR1 is MNHEY and CDR2 is SVGAGI. This CDR3 has 15 residues.

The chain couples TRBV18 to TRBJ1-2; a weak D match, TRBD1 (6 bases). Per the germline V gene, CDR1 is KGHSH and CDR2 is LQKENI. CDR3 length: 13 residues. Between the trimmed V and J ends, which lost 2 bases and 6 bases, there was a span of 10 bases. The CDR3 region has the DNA TGTGCCAGCTCACCAGCCTCAGGGGATGGCTACACCTTC. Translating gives CASSPASGDGYTF.

The CDR3 DNA follows: TGTGCCAGCAGTTTTTTCGCCGTACAGGGAGGCGGCTACACCTTC. Its protein product is CASSFFAVQGGGYTF. The rearrangement uses TRBV28 and TRBJ1-2; D is possibly TRBD1 (6 bases). Deletions cut 3 bases from V and 8 bases from J, with 19 bases between. Germline lookup yields CDR1 MDHEN and CDR2 SYDVKM. CDR3 length: 15 residues.

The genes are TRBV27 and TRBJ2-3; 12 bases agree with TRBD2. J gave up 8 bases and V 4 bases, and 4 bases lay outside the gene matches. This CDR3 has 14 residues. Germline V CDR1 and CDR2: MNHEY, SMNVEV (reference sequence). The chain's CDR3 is CASSWTSGITTQYF. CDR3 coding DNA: TGTGCCAGCAGTTGGACTAGCGGGATAACTACGCAGTATTTT.

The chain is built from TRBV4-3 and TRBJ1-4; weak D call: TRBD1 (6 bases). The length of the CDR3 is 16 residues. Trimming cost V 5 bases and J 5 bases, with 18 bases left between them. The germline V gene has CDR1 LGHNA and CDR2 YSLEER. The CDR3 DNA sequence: TGCGCCAGCAGCGAGGGGGAGGTAGTTAAAAATGAAAAACTGTTTTTT. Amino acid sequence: CASSEGEVVKNEKLFF.

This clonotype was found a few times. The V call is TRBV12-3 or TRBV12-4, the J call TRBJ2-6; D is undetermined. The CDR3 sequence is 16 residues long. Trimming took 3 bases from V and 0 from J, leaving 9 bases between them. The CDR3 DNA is TGTGCCAGCAGTTTTCAGCGAAGCTCTGGGGCCAACGTCCTGACTTTC. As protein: CASSFQRSSGANVLTF.